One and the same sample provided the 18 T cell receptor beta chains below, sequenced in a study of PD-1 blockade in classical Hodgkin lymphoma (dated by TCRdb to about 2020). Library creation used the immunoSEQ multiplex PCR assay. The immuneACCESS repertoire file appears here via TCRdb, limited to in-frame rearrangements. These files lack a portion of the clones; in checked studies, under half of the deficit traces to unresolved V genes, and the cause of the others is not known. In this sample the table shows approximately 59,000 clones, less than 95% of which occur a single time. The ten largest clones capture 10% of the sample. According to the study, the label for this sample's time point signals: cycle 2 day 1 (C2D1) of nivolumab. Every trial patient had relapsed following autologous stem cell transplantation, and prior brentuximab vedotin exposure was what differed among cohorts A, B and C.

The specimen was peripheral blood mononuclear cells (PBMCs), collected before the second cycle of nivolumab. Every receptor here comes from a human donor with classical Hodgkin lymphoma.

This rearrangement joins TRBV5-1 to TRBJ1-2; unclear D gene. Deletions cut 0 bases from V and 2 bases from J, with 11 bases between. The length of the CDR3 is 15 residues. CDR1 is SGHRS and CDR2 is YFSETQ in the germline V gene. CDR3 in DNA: TGCGCCAGCAGCTTGGATACCAGAGCAAACTATGGCTACACCTTC. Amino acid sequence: CASSLDTRANYGYTF.

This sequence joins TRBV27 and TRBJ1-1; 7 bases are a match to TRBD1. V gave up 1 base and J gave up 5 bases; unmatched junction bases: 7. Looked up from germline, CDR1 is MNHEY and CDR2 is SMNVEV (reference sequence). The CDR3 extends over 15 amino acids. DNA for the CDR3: TGTGCCAGCAGTTTATTCGGGACAGTGGGTACTGAAGCTTTCTTT. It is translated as CASSLFGTVGTEAFF.

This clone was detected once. The CDR3 bases are TGTGCCAGCAGCTTCGGAGCAACTAATGAAAAACTGTTTTTT. The encoded protein is CASSFGATNEKLFF. The chain uses TRBV7-9 and TRBJ1-4; no firm D call. Germline V gene lookup returns CDR1 SEHNR and CDR2 FQNEAQ (reference sequence). There are 14 residues in the CDR3. Between the trimmed V and J ends, which lost 3 bases and 0 bases, there was a span of 5 bases.

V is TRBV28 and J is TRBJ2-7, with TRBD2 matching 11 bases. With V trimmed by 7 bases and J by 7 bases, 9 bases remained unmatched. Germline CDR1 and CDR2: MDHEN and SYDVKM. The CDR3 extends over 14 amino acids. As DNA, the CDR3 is TGTGCCAGCACCCTACTAGCGGGAGTGGGGGAGCAGTACTTC. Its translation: CASTLLAGVGEQYF.

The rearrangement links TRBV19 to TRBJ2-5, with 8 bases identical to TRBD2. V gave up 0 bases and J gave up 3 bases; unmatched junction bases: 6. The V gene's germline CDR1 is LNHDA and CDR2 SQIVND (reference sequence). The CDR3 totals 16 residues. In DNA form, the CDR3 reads TGTGCCAGTAGTATAGAGTGGCGGGGGGCCGAAGAGACCCAGTACTTC. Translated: CASSIEWRGAEETQYF.

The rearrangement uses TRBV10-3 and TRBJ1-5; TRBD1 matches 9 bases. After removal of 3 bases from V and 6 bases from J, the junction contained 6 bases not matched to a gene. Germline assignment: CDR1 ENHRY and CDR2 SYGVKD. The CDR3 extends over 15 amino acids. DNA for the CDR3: TGTGCCATCAGTGATCCGGGACAGGGTAGTCAGCCCCAGCATTTT. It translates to CAISDPGQGSQPQHF.

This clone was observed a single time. This CDR3 reads CASSQDTGLDYTF. The CDR3 DNA sequence: TGCGCCAGCAGCCAAGATACAGGATTGGACTACACCTTC. The chain couples TRBV4-1 to TRBJ1-2, with D tentatively TRBD1 (5 bases). The ends were cut back, 0 bases at V and 10 bases at J, with 12 bases in the middle. The CDR3 consists of 13 residues. Per germline, CDR1 MGHRA and CDR2 YSYEKL.

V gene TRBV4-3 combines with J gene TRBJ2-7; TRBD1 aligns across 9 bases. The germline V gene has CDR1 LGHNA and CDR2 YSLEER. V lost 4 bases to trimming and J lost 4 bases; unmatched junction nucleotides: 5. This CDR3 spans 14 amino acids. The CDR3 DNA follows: TGCGCCAGCAGCCGGGGACAGGGCGGGTACGAGCAGTACTTC. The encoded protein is CASSRGQGGYEQYF.

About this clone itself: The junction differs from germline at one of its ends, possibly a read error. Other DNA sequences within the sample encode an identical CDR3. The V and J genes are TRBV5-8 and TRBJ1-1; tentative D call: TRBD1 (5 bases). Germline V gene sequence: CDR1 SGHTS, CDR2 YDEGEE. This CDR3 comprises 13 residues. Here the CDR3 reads CASRKNGASEAFF. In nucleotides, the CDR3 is TGTGCTAGCAGAAAAAACGGGGCTTCTGAAGCTTTCTTT.

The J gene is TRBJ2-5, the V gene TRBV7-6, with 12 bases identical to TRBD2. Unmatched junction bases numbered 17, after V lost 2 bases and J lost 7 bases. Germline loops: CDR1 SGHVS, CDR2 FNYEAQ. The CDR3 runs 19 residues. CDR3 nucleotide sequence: TGTGCCAGCAGCTTAAGGTGGGGCACTAGCGGGGGGACCTTCGTGACCCAGTACTTC. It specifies CASSLRWGTSGGTFVTQYF.

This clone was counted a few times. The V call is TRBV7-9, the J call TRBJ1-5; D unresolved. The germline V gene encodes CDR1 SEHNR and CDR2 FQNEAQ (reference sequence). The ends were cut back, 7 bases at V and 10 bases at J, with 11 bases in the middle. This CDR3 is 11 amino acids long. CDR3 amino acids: CASTALGPQHF. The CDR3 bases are TGTGCCAGCACCGCCCTAGGCCCCCAGCATTTT.

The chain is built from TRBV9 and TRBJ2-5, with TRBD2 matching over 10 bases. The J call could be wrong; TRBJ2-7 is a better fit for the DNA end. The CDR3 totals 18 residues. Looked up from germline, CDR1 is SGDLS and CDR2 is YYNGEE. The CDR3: CASSVAPSGSASSYEQYF. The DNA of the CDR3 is TGTGCCAGCAGCGTAGCTCCTAGCGGGAGCGCCTCGTCCTACGAGCAGTACTTC.

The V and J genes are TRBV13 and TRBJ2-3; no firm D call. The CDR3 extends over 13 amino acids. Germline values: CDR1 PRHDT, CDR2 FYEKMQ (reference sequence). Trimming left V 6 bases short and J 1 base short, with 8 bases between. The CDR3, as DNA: TGTGCCAGCAGTCCTCTCGGCACAGATACGCAGTATTTT. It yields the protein CASSPLGTDTQYF.

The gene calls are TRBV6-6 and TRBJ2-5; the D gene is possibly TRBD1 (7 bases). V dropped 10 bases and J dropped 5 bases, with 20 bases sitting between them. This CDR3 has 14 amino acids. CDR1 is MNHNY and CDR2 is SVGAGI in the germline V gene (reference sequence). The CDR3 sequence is CATDKGGGSETQYF. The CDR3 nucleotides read TGTGCCACCGATAAAGGAGGGGGCTCGGAGACCCAGTACTTC.

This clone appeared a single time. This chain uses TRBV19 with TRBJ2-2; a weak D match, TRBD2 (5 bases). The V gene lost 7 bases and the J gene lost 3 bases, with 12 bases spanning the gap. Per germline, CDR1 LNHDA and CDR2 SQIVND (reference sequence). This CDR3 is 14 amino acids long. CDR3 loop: CASIRTAYTGELFF. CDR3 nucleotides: TGTGCCAGTATTCGGACTGCTTACACCGGGGAGCTGTTTTTT.

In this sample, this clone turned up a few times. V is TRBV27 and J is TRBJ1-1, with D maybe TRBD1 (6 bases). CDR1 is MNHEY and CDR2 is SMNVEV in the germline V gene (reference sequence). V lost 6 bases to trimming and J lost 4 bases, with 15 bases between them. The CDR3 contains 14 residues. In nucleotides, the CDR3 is TGTGCCAGCAGCGGAGGGGGACTAAGCACTGAAGCTTTCTTT. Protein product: CASSGGGLSTEAFF.

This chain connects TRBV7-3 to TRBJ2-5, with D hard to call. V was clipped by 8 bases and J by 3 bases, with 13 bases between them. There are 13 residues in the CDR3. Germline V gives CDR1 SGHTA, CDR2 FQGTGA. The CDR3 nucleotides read TGTGCCAGCTCCGCAGTGGACGAAGAGACCCAGTACTTC. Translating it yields CASSAVDEETQYF.

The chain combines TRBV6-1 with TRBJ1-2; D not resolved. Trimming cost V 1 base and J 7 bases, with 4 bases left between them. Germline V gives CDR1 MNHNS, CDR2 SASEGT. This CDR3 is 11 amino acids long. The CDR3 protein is CASSEGGGYTF. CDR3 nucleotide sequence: TGTGCCAGCAGTGAAGGGGGTGGCTACACCTTC.